The 19 T cell receptor beta chains reported below all come from one sample, sequenced in a study of blood T cell repertoires in COVID-19. Profiled with immunoSEQ multiplex PCR; TCRdb holds only in-frame clones, not every one. This table has over 300,000 clones, around four fifths appearing once. Sample: peripheral blood. The source is a woman between 45 and 65 years old with acute or convalescent COVID-19.

J is TRBJ1-2 and V is TRBV6-2 or TRBV6-3; TRBD1 is a possible D gene (5 bases). Deletions cut 0 bases from V and 8 bases from J, with 16 bases between. Looked up from germline, CDR1 is MNHEY and CDR2 is SVGEGT. The CDR3 is 15 residues long. The CDR3 region has the DNA TGTGCCAGCAGTTACTCGGTGGCAGGGACTAGCGGCTACACCTTC. Protein: CASSYSVAGTSGYTF.

As DNA, the CDR3 is TGTGCCAGCAGTGGGGCAGGGGCGAGGACCGGGGAGCTGTTTTTT. Translated, it gives CASSGAGARTGELFF. The V call is TRBV25-1, the J call TRBJ2-2; the D gene is possibly TRBD1 (6 bases). V was pared by 4 bases and J by 5 bases, with 14 bases between. Germline assignment: CDR1 MGHDK and CDR2 SYGVNS. This CDR3 is 15 amino acids long.

This clone was observed once. The V gene is TRBV27, the J gene TRBJ2-4; TRBD1 matches at 10 bases. This CDR3 has 13 residues. The germline V gene has CDR1 MNHEY and CDR2 SMNVEV (reference sequence). V trimming: 6 bases; J trimming: 7 bases; junction bases outside the gene matches: 3. In nucleotides, the CDR3 is TGTGCCAGCAGGGGACAGGGGCCTAACATTCAGTACTTC. Its translation: CASRGQGPNIQYF.

This chain joins TRBV30 and TRBJ1-3, with a possible D match to TRBD1 (5 bases). The germline CDR1 and CDR2 sequences are GTSNPN and SVGIG (reference sequence). The CDR3 loop spans 14 amino acids. The ends were cut back, 5 bases at V and 7 bases at J, with 18 bases in the middle. The CDR3 nucleotides read TGTGCCTGGTCTCCAGCGGGGGTAGGGAACACCATATATTTT. This translates into CAWSPAGVGNTIYF.

This clone was observed a handful of times. This chain links TRBV30 with TRBJ2-2; no clear D gene. CDR1 is GTSNPN, CDR2 SVGIG, per germline (reference sequence). Trimming cost V 6 bases and J 5 bases, with 13 bases left between them. CDR3 length equals 13 residues. The CDR3 protein is CACNPGGTGELFF. CDR3 coding DNA: TGTGCCTGCAACCCGGGTGGAACCGGGGAGCTGTTTTTT.

The chain joins TRBV18 to TRBJ1-5; 7 nucleotides align to TRBD1. Looked up from germline, CDR1 is KGHSH and CDR2 is LQKENI. The V gene end was trimmed by 5 bases and the J gene end by 5 bases; junction bases not matched to a gene: 3. The CDR3 totals 13 residues. Here the CDR3 reads CASSAGTDQPQHF. The DNA of the CDR3 is TGTGCCAGCTCAGCCGGGACAGATCAGCCCCAGCATTTT.

The V call is TRBV2, the J call TRBJ1-6, with D possibly TRBD1 on 6 matching bases. From germline, CDR1 is SNHLY and CDR2 FYNNEI. The CDR3 covers 15 residues. The V end was cut by 6 bases, the J end by 8 bases, with 17 bases between. The CDR3 loop reads CASSRLGAGDSPLHF. The CDR3, as DNA: TGTGCCAGCAGCCGCCTGGGGGCCGGGGATTCACCCCTCCACTTT.

This clone was counted between two and nine times. CDR3 in DNA: TGTGCCAGCAGCTTGACAGGGTCCTACGAGCAGTACGTC. It codes for CASSLTGSYEQYV. V and J are TRBV5-6 and TRBJ2-7, with D perhaps TRBD1 (6 bases). Between the trimmed V and J ends, which lost 1 base and 1 base, there was a span of 6 bases. Germline V gene lookup returns CDR1 SGHDT and CDR2 YYEEEE. This CDR3 has 13 amino acids.

This clone showed up just once. The chain has TRBV2 and TRBJ2-1; D is perhaps TRBD2 (6 bases). Trimming shortened V by 8 bases and J by 2 bases, and 16 bases separated the two germline ends. This CDR3 is built from 15 residues. The germline V gene has CDR1 SNHLY and CDR2 FYNNEI. The CDR3 loop is CASGRDWQTYNEQFF. The CDR3 nucleotides read TGTGCCAGCGGACGGGACTGGCAAACCTACAATGAGCAGTTCTTC.

In its sample, this clone was seen a few times. The V and J genes are TRBV5-4 and TRBJ2-3; 8 nucleotides align to TRBD2. V dropped 2 bases and J dropped 2; count of bases not matched to a gene: 4. This CDR3 spans 15 amino acids. Germline V gene lookup returns CDR1 SGHNT and CDR2 YYREEE (reference sequence). CDR3 sequence (DNA): TGTGCCAGCAGCTTTAGACTAGCGCTCACAGATACGCAGTATTTT. Translated: CASSFRLALTDTQYF.

This clone was found a few times. The rearrangement uses TRBV5-1 and TRBJ1-3; D may be TRBD1 (6 bases). The CDR3 is 14 amino acids. CDR1 is SGHRS and CDR2 is YFSETQ in the germline V gene. Deletions cut 0 bases from V and 5 bases from J, with 9 bases between. This CDR3 reads CASSLGGGRNTIYF. The CDR3 bases are TGCGCCAGCAGCTTGGGTGGGGGCAGAAACACCATATATTTT.

V gene TRBV30 combines with J gene TRBJ2-5, with D tentatively TRBD2 (6 bases). The CDR3 has 15 amino acids. V was cut by 6 bases and J by 5 bases, with 22 bases left in between. Germline loops: CDR1 GTSNPN, CDR2 SVGIG (reference sequence). The CDR3 is CACKRFGAGGETQYF. Here the CDR3 DNA reads TGTGCCTGCAAACGCTTTGGAGCGGGCGGCGAGACCCAGTACTTC.

This chain uses TRBV6-6 with TRBJ2-1, with TRBD2 matching 10 bases. J lost 10 bases, V lost 5 bases, and 14 bases had no gene match. CDR3 length: 16 amino acids. Germline CDR1 and CDR2: MNHNY and SVGAGI (reference sequence). CDR3 sequence (DNA): TGTGCCAGCAGTGGGTCCGGACTAGCGGCTGGGGAGGAGCAGTTCTTC. Translating gives CASSGSGLAAGEEQFF.

The chain is built from TRBV19 and TRBJ2-1; tentatively, D is TRBD1 (6 bases). Germline-derived CDR1 and CDR2 are LNHDA and SQIVND (reference sequence). Trimming removed 6 bases at V and 4 bases at J, with 10 bases between. This CDR3 contains 13 residues. The CDR3 region is CASRLQGYNEQFF. The CDR3 DNA reads TGTGCCAGTAGGCTACAGGGATACAATGAGCAGTTCTTC.

As concerns this clone: A read error may produce the germline difference seen at one junction end. Additional DNA sequences in this sample encode the identical CDR3. The chain uses TRBV7-2 and TRBJ2-5; tentative D call: TRBD1 (5 bases). Germline V gene sequence: CDR1 SGHTA, CDR2 FQGNSA. The CDR3 has 18 residues. This CDR3 is CASSLGLDGARWVETQYF. Written as DNA, the CDR3 is TGTGCCAGCAGTTTAGGTCTGGATGGGGCGCGGTGGGTAGAGACCCAGTACTTC.

A few counts support this clone. The CDR3 protein is CASSRTSEKLFF. CDR3 in DNA: TGTGCCAGCAGCCGTACTTCTGAAAAACTGTTTTTT. The V call is TRBV4-2, the J call TRBJ1-4; D call uncertain. The CDR3 length is 12 residues. Germline V gene sequence: CDR1 LGHNA, CDR2 YNFKEQ. With 4 bases removed from V and 7 bases from J, the gap between germline ends came to 7 bases.

In its sample, this clone was seen once. V usage is TRBV5-1 and J usage is TRBJ2-5; 7 bases are shared with TRBD1. Unmatched junction bases numbered 3, after V lost 2 bases and J lost 5 bases. This CDR3 has 13 residues. Per germline, CDR1 SGHRS and CDR2 YFSETQ. The CDR3 region is CASSFNRGETQYF. The CDR3 DNA is TGCGCCAGCAGCTTCAACAGGGGTGAGACCCAGTACTTC.

The V and J genes are TRBV18 and TRBJ1-2; the D gene is possibly TRBD1 (6 bases). Trimming shortened V by 2 bases and J by 3 bases, and 7 bases separated the two germline ends. The CDR3 spans 13 residues. Germline lookup yields CDR1 KGHSH and CDR2 LQKENI. The CDR3 DNA reads TGTGCCAGCTCACCAGAGGGGGACTATGGCTACACCTTC. It encodes CASSPEGDYGYTF.

This clone has just one count. The chain uses TRBV9 and TRBJ2-6, with D maybe TRBD2 (5 bases). The CDR3 is 15 amino acids. V shed 4 bases and J shed 1 base, with 9 bases lying between them. Germline CDR1 and CDR2: SGDLS and YYNGEE. DNA for the CDR3: TGTGCCAGCAGCCGGGGTTTTTCTGGGGCCAACGTCCTGACTTTC. Protein sequence: CASSRGFSGANVLTF.